What follows describes a single T cell receptor beta chain. This entry belongs to a study of blood T cells in healthy people across ages. Primed by a sample-barcoded 5' primer and a J-beta primer mix, a second PCR proceeded for about 7 to 11 cycles. TCRdb reanalysed the 5' RACE reads using MiXCR and keeps one entry per CDR3 protein. The profile shows more than 500,000 distinct CDR3 sequences, roughly a quarter of them singletons. This CDR3 is 15 amino acids long. V dropped 6 bases and J dropped 4; count of bases not matched to a gene: 7. The data also belong to a second study, concerning T cells of mothers and their children.

This sequence originates from a boy between 2 and 10 years old in good health. The source material was blood. The chain couples TRBV12-3 or TRBV12-4 to TRBJ1-4; 8 positions agree with TRBD1. CDR3 coding DNA: TGTGCCAGCAGCAAGACAGGGGCCCATAATGAAAAACTGTTTTTT. This translates into CASSKTGAHNEKLFF.